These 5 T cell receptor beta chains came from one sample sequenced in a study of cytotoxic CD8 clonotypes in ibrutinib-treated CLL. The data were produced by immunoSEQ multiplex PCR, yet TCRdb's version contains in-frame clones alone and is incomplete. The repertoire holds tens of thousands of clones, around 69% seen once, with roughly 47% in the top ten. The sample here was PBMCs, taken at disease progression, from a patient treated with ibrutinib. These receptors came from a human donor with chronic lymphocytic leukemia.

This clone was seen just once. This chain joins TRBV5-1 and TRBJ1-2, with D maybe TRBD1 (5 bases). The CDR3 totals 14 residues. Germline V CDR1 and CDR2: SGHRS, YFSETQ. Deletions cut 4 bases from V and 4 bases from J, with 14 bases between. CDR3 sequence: CASSAEGAGYGYTF. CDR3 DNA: TGCGCCAGCAGCGCCGAAGGGGCTGGCTATGGCTACACCTTC.

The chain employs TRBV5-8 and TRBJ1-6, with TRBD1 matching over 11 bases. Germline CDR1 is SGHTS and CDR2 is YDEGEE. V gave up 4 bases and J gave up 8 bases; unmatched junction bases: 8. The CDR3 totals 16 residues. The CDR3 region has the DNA TGTGCCAGCAGCGAATGGACAGGGGGCGATGATTCACCCCTCCACTTT. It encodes CASSEWTGGDDSPLHF.

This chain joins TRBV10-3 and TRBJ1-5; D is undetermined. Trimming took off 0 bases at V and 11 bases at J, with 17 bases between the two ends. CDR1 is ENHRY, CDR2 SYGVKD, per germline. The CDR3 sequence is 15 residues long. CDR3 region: CAISESGGTTSAQHF. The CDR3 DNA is TGTGCCATCAGTGAGTCCGGCGGTACAACTTCAGCCCAGCATTTT.

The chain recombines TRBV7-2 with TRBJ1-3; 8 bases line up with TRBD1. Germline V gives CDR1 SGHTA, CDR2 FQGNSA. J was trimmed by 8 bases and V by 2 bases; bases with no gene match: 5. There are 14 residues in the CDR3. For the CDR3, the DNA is TGTGCCAGCAGCTTATCAGGGGGCGGCCACACCATATATTTT. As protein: CASSLSGGGHTIYF.

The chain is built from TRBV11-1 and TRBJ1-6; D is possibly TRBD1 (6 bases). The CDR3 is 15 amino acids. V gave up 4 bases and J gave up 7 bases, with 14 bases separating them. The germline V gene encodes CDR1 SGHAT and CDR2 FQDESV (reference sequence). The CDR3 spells CASSSHGGPNSPLHF. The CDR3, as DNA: TGTGCCAGCAGCTCTCACGGGGGGCCGAATTCACCCCTCCACTTT.